The T cell receptor beta chain described here comes from a study of T cells after posttransplantation cyclophosphamide. Study-wide points: Recipient CMV seropositivity and CMV reactivation strongly tracked TRB clonality. Donor-recipient repertoire similarity was low at 1-2 months, rising over year one. Tissue-infiltrating T cells from skin or gut overlapped little with blood T cells.

With regard to this clone: What it binds is not known.

This CDR3 has 18 residues. Losses at the gene ends were 4 bases for V and 0 bases for J; bases not matched to a gene: 8. Germline lookup yields CDR1 SGHTA and CDR2 FQGNSA. Method: immunoSEQ multiplex PCR; TCRdb's copy keeps in-frame clones and lacks some. The sample holds tens of thousands of clones, 85% to 90% seen once. The sequenced sample consisted of PBMCs. The receptor was derived from a man aged 30 to 39 with a blood cancer, CMV-positive, and with a related stem cell donor. The J gene is TRBJ2-7, the V gene TRBV7-2; 14 positions agree with TRBD2. Written as DNA, the CDR3 is TGTGCCAGCAGCTCGATGGGACTAGCGGGGGCACCCTCCTACGAGCAGTACTTC. It translates to CASSSMGLAGAPSYEQYF. Filled out from reference TRBV7-2 and TRBJ2-7, the complete variable domain reads GAGVSQSPSNKVTEKGKDVELRCDPISGHTALYWYRQSLGQGLEFLIYFQGNSAPDKSGLPSDRFSAERTGGSVSTLTIQRTQQEDSAVYLCASSSMGLAGAPSYEQYFGPGTRLTVT.